This section outlines one T cell receptor beta chain sequence together with its context. Its matching antigen is unknown. Between the trimmed V and J ends, which lost 7 bases and 5 bases, there was a span of 12 bases. Germline V gene lookup returns CDR1 SQVTM and CDR2 ANQGSEA. The CDR3 length is 12 residues. The source of the sample is a study of post-analysis software for immune sequencing data. For the study at large: Included among the disease courses, which were recorded for the cohort, were relapsing-remitting, secondary progressive and progressive-relapsing multiple sclerosis. Study outcomes and limitations: Under the F measure, samples that were prepared in one batch clustered strongly together. About five TRBV segments appeared more often in patients than in controls, and TRBV5-6, TRBV5-1 and TRBV20-1 were among these. Significantly decreased normalized Chao1 diversity was recorded for multiple sclerosis patients relative to controls.

Unique molecular identifiers were present in the TCR beta cDNA libraries. T cells, roughly 0.9 to 11 million of them, yielded some 540,000 cDNA molecules. MiXCR, applied by TCRdb to the PCR reads, yields one record per CDR3 protein. The sample consists of more than 350,000 distinct CDR3 sequences, approximately 38% of them appearing once. Source material: blood. The chain uses TRBV29-1 and TRBJ2-1; D gene uncertain. This sequence was found in a girl aged 2 to 10 with multiple sclerosis. In DNA form, the CDR3 reads TGCAGCGCCGAGGCCAAGGACAATGAGCAGTTCTTC. Amino acid sequence: CSAEAKDNEQFF.